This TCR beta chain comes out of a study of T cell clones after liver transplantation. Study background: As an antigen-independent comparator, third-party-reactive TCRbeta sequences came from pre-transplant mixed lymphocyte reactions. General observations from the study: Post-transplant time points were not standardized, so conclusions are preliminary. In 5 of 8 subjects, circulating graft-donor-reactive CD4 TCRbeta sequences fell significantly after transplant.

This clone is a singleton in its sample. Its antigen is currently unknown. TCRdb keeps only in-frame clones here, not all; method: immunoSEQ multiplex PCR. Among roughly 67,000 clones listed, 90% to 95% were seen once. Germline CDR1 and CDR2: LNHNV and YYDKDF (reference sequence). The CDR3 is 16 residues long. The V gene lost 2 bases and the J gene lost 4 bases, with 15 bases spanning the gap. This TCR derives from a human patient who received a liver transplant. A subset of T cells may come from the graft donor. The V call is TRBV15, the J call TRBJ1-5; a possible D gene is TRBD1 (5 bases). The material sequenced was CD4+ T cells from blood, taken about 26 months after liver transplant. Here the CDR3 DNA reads TGTGCCACCAGCAGATCGTCGAGGGGAGGTAATCAGCCCCAGCATTTT. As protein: CATSRSSRGGNQPQHF.